Below are 21 T cell receptor beta chains sequenced from a single sample in a study of blood T cell repertoires in COVID-19. Clones were sequenced by immunoSEQ multiplex PCR, and TCRdb holds only the in-frame ones, with some missing. Of 250,000 to 350,000 clones in the sample, 75% to 90% were seen once. The sample was peripheral blood. The receptors were gathered from a woman under 40 with active or convalescent COVID-19.

V is TRBV29-1 and J is TRBJ1-2, with 10 bases matching TRBD1. From germline, CDR1 is SQVTM and CDR2 ANQGSEA. V gave up 4 bases and J gave up 6 bases; unmatched junction bases: 5. This CDR3 region has 13 residues. CDR3 loop: CSVVGQGSDGYTF. CDR3 coding DNA: TGCAGCGTTGTGGGACAGGGGAGTGATGGCTACACCTTC.

V gene TRBV6-1 combines with J gene TRBJ1-3, with 7 positions matching TRBD1. From germline, CDR1 is MNHNS and CDR2 SASEGT. The CDR3 spans 16 residues. V dropped 3 bases and J dropped 2; count of bases not matched to a gene: 7. CDR3 amino acids: CASSDRQGRTGNTIYF. The CDR3 region has the DNA TGTGCCAGCAGTGACCGACAGGGAAGAACTGGAAACACCATATATTTT.

The chain carries TRBV27 and TRBJ2-1; 8 positions agree with TRBD1. This CDR3 is 19 amino acids long. Germline V CDR1 and CDR2: MNHEY, SMNVEV (reference sequence). After removal of 10 bases from V and 7 bases from J, the junction contained 27 bases not matched to a gene. The DNA of the CDR3 is TGTGCCACTAACTACCGGAGCTTTAGAACCGGGACAGGTGTAAATGAGCAGTTCTTC. The encoded protein is CATNYRSFRTGTGVNEQFF.

This clone has only one observation. The chain is built from TRBV10-1 and TRBJ2-1, with a weak D call TRBD2 (5 bases). Germline V gene lookup returns CDR1 WNHNN and CDR2 SYGVQD (reference sequence). The length of the CDR3 is 13 residues. Trimming shortened V by 4 bases and J by 8 bases, and 12 bases separated the two germline ends. The DNA of the CDR3 is TGCGCCAGCAGTGGACCCCCGAGGGATGAGCAGTTCTTC. Protein: CASSGPPRDEQFF.

This clone has just a few counts. V gene TRBV10-3 combines with J gene TRBJ1-6; possible D gene TRBD1, 5 bases. The V gene lost 6 bases and the J gene lost 8 bases, with 14 bases spanning the gap. The CDR3 sequence is 14 residues long. Germline-derived CDR1 and CDR2 are ENHRY and SYGVKD. The CDR3 DNA reads TGTGCCATCAGGAGCGCCCCGGGGGATTCACCCCTCCACTTT. Its translation is CAIRSAPGDSPLHF.

The chain employs TRBV5-1 and TRBJ1-6, with unresolved D. The V gene lost 0 bases and the J gene lost 7 bases, with 14 bases spanning the gap. CDR3 length: 16 amino acids. Germline V CDR1 and CDR2: SGHRS, YFSETQ. The CDR3 region has the DNA TGCGCCAGCAGCTTGGGTTCGGGTTTCAAAAATTCACCCCTCCACTTT. Translation gives CASSLGSGFKNSPLHF.

This chain uses TRBV9 with TRBJ1-2, with a possible D match to TRBD1 (5 bases). The germline V gene has CDR1 SGDLS and CDR2 YYNGEE. This CDR3 contains 13 residues. V gave up 4 bases and J gave up 8 bases, with 15 bases separating them. DNA of the CDR3: TGTGCCAGCAGCCCCCGGACGGAGGGGGGCTACACCTTC. Protein sequence: CASSPRTEGGYTF.

This chain joins TRBV4-3 and TRBJ1-1, with D possibly being TRBD1 (5 bases). Germline V lookup: CDR1 LGHNA, CDR2 YSLEER. The V and J ends lost 1 base and 2 bases respectively, with 11 bases between them. The CDR3 contains 15 residues. The CDR3 DNA follows: TGCGCCAGCAGCCAAGCCCCCAGGGCAAACACTGAAGCTTTCTTT. Translation gives CASSQAPRANTEAFF.

This chain links TRBV29-1 with TRBJ2-7; 8 bases are shared with TRBD1. CDR3 length: 16 amino acids. V trimming: 4 bases; J trimming: 5 bases; junction bases outside the gene matches: 16. Per the germline V gene, CDR1 is SQVTM and CDR2 is ANQGSEA. CDR3 DNA: TGCAGCGTTGCAGGGGGCACCATAGGGGGAAACAACGAGCAGTACTTC. Residues: CSVAGGTIGGNNEQYF.

This chain joins TRBV10-2 and TRBJ1-6; no reliable D call. Germline values: CDR1 WSHSY, CDR2 SAAADI. The ends were cut back, 7 bases at V and 17 bases at J, with 12 bases in the middle. The CDR3 is 10 residues long. The CDR3 reads CASTGGRVHF. The CDR3 nucleotides read TGCGCCAGCACCGGAGGACGAGTCCACTTT.

The chain employs TRBV4-3 and TRBJ1-4, with 8 nucleotides matching TRBD1. The CDR3 consists of 15 residues. J was trimmed by 5 bases and V by 0 bases; bases with no gene match: 2. Germline V gene data show CDR1 as LGHNA and CDR2 as YSLEER. CDR3 region: CASSQDNRGNEKLFF. DNA of the CDR3: TGCGCCAGCAGCCAAGACAACAGGGGGAATGAAAAACTGTTTTTT.

This chain uses TRBV2 with TRBJ1-2; 7 bases fit TRBD1. Germline assignment: CDR1 SNHLY and CDR2 FYNNEI. V lost 7 bases to trimming and J lost 4 bases; unmatched junction nucleotides: 6. The CDR3 loop spans 13 amino acids. CDR3 loop: CASKDRSGYGYTF. DNA for the CDR3: TGTGCCAGCAAGGACAGGAGCGGCTATGGCTACACCTTC.

The V and J genes are TRBV5-1 and TRBJ2-1; 14 nucleotides agree with TRBD2. Looked up from germline, CDR1 is SGHRS and CDR2 is YFSETQ. The CDR3 has 17 residues. J was trimmed by 5 bases and V by 5 bases; bases with no gene match: 9. DNA for the CDR3: TGCGCCAGCAGTTCAGGACTAGCGGGGGGTTTGGACAATGAGCAGTTCTTC. This translates into CASSSGLAGGLDNEQFF.

The rearrangement links TRBV28 to TRBJ2-7; the match to TRBD1 covers 10 bases. This CDR3 is 16 amino acids long. CDR1 is MDHEN and CDR2 is SYDVKM in the germline V gene. The junction had 10 bases not matched to a gene; V was cut back by 1 base and J by 7 bases. CDR3 in amino acids: CASSLLGTGESEEQYF. As DNA, the CDR3 is TGTGCCAGCAGTTTATTAGGGACAGGGGAATCTGAGGAGCAGTACTTC.

The rearrangement uses TRBV19 and TRBJ2-2; possibly TRBD1 for D (7 bases). The V and J ends lost 3 bases and 7 bases respectively, with 15 bases between them. Germline V gene lookup returns CDR1 LNHDA and CDR2 SQIVND (reference sequence). CDR3 length: 15 amino acids. CDR3 loop: CASSIQGGHYGELFF. The CDR3 DNA reads TGTGCCAGTAGTATCCAGGGGGGTCACTACGGGGAGCTGTTTTTT.

The table lists this clone with a few counts. The chain is built from TRBV5-4 and TRBJ1-3, with D perhaps matching TRBD1 (6 bases). This CDR3 has 15 residues. The germline V gene has CDR1 SGHNT and CDR2 YYREEE (reference sequence). The V and J ends lost 4 bases and 0 bases respectively, with 11 bases between them. The CDR3 coding sequence is TGTGCCAGCAGCCCTGGGGGCAGCTCTGGAAACACCATATATTTT. This gives the protein CASSPGGSSGNTIYF.

The J gene is TRBJ2-5, the V gene TRBV7-3; TRBD2 matches at 7 bases. V was pared by 5 bases and J by 5 bases, with 8 bases of the junction left unmatched. CDR1 is SGHTA, CDR2 FQGTGA, per germline. CDR3 size: 14 residues. The CDR3 protein is CASSRTGGMETQYF. Here the CDR3 DNA reads TGTGCCAGCAGCCGCACGGGGGGTATGGAGACCCAGTACTTC.

J is TRBJ2-1 and V is TRBV7-6; TRBD1 agrees at 11 bases. CDR1 is SGHVS and CDR2 is FNYEAQ in the germline V gene. The V gene end was trimmed by 5 bases and the J gene end by 0 bases; junction bases not matched to a gene: 6. This CDR3 is built from 17 residues. The chain's CDR3 is CASSPQDRGLSYNEQFF. CDR3 nucleotide sequence: TGTGCCAGCAGCCCCCAGGACAGGGGGCTCTCCTACAATGAGCAGTTCTTC.

This clone has a single count. J is TRBJ2-3 and V is TRBV5-1; 9 bases agree with TRBD2. CDR1 is SGHRS, CDR2 YFSETQ, per germline. V was clipped by 0 bases and J by 5 bases; unmatched bases: 10. The CDR3 is 17 amino acids. CDR3 loop: CASSLVVPGLAVDTQYF. The DNA for the CDR3 is TGCGCCAGCAGCTTGGTTGTGCCGGGACTAGCCGTAGATACGCAGTATTTT. Variable domain in full (rest from reference TRBV5-1 and TRBJ2-3): KAGVTQTPRYLIKTRGQQVTLSCSPISGHRSVSWYQQTPGQGLQFLFEYFSETQRNKGNFPGRFSGRQFSNSRSEMNVSTLELGDSALYLCASSLVVPGLAVDTQYFGPGTRLTVL.

V usage is TRBV19 and J usage is TRBJ1-2; 8 bases fit TRBD1. The CDR3 is 15 amino acids. V shed 5 bases and J 8 bases; nucleotides not matched to a gene: 13. CDR1 is LNHDA and CDR2 is SQIVND in the germline V gene (reference sequence). The DNA of the CDR3 is TGTGCCAGTAGTCCACTCGGGACAGGTAAAGGCGGCTACACCTTC. As protein: CASSPLGTGKGGYTF.

The rearrangement joins TRBV6-6 to TRBJ1-1; D call uncertain. V lost 7 bases to trimming and J lost 7 bases, with 4 bases between them. The CDR3 totals 9 residues. Per germline, CDR1 MNHNY and CDR2 SVGAGI (reference sequence). The CDR3 region has the DNA TGTGCCAGCACCTATGAAGCTTTCTTT. Its protein product is CASTYEAFF.